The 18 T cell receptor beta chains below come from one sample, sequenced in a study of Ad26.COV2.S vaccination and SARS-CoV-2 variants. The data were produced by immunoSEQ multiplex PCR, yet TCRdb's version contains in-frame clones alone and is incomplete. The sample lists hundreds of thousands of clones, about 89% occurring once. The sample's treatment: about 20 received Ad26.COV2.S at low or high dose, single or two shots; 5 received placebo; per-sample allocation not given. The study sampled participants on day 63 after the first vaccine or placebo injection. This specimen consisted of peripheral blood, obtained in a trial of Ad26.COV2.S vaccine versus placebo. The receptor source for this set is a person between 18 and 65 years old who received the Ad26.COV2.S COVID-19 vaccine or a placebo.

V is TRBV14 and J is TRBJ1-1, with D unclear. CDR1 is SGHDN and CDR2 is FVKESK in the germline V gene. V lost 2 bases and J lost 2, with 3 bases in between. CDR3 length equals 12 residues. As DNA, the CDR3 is TGTGCCAGCAGCCAATTTAACACTGAAGCTTTCTTT. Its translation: CASSQFNTEAFF.

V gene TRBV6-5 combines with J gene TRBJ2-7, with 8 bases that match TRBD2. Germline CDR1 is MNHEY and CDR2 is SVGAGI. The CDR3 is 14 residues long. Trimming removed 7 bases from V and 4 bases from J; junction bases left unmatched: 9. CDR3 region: CASISGGAGYEQYF. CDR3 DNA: TGTGCCAGCATCTCCGGGGGGGCCGGTTACGAGCAGTACTTC.

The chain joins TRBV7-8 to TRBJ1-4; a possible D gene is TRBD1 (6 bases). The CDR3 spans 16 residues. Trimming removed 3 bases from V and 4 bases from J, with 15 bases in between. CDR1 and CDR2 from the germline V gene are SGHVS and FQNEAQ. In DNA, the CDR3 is TGTGCCAGCAGCTTGATTGGGGGCTCGGGTAATGAAAAACTGTTTTTT. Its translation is CASSLIGGSGNEKLFF.

In DNA, the CDR3 is TGTGCCAGCTCGGAGGACAGGGCCGGGCAGTACTTC. Protein: CASSEDRAGQYF. V usage is TRBV18 and J usage is TRBJ2-7, with 8 bases lining up with TRBD1. The V gene's germline CDR1 is KGHSH and CDR2 LQKENI. The CDR3 contains 12 residues. V lost 6 bases to trimming and J lost 9 bases; unmatched junction nucleotides: 7.

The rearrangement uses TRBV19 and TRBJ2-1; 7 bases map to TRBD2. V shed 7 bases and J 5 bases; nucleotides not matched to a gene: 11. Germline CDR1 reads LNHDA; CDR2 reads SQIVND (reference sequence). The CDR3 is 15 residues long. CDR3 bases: TGTGCCAGTACGGGGGGTGCTAGTTTAGACAATGAGCAGTTCTTC. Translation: CASTGGASLDNEQFF.

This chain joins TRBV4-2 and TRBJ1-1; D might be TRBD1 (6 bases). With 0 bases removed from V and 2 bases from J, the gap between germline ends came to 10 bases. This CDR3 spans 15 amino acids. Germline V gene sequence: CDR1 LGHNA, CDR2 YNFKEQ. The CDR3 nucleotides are TGTGCCAGCAGCCAAGATCAGGACAGAAACACTGAAGCTTTCTTT. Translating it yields CASSQDQDRNTEAFF.

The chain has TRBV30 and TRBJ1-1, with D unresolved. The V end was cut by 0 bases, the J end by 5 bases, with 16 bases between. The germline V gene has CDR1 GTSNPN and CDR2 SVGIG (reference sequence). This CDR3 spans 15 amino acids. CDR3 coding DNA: TGTGCCTGGAGTGTTGCCCCGGGTTTGGGTACTGAAGCTTTCTTT. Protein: CAWSVAPGLGTEAFF.

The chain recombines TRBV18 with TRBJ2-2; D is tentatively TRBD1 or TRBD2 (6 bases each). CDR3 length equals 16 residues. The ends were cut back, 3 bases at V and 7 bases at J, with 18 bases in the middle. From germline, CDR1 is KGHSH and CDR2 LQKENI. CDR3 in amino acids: CASSPPNREVDGELFF. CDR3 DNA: TGTGCCAGCTCACCCCCCAACAGGGAGGTCGACGGGGAGCTGTTTTTT.

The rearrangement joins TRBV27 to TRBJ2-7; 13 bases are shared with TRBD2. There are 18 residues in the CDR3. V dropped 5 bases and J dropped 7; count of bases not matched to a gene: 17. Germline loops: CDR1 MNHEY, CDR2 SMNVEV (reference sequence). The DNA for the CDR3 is TGTGCCAGCAGTCTCACCGTCTCCGGGACTAGCGGGGTAAAGGAGCAGTACTTC. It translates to CASSLTVSGTSGVKEQYF.

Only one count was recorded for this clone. CDR3 nucleotide sequence: TGTGCCAGCAGCTTGACGGGACTAGCAAACAATGAGCAGTTCTTC. It is translated as CASSLTGLANNEQFF. V gene TRBV5-8 combines with J gene TRBJ2-1; 9 nucleotides line up with TRBD2. J was trimmed by 5 bases and V by 1 base; bases with no gene match: 4. CDR1 is SGHTS and CDR2 is YDEGEE in the germline V gene. The CDR3 is 15 amino acids. The full variable domain, its missing parts supplied by reference TRBV5-8 and TRBJ2-1, is EAGVTQSPTHLIKTRGQQATLRCSPISGHTSVYWYQQALGLGLQFLLWYDEGEERNRGNFPPRFSGRQFPNYSSELNVNALELEDSALYLCASSLTGLANNEQFFGPGTRLTVL.

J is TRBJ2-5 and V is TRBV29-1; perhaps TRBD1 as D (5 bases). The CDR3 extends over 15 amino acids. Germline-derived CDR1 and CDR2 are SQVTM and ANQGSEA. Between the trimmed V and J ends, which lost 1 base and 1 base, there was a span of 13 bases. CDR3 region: CSVEVHLTVQETQYF. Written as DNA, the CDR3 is TGCAGCGTTGAAGTCCACTTGACAGTCCAAGAGACCCAGTACTTC.

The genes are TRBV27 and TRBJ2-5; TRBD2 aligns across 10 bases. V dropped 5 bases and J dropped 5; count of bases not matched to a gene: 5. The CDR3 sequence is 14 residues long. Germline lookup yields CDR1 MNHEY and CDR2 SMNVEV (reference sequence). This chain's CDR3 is CASSPLAGIETQYF. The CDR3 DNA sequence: TGTGCCAGCAGTCCACTAGCGGGGATTGAGACCCAGTACTTC.

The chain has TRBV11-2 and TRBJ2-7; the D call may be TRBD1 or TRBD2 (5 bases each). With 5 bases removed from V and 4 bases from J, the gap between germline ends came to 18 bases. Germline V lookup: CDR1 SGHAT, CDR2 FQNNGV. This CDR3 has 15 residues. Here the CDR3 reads CASSLPGTTNYEQYF. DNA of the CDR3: TGTGCCAGCAGCCTACCCGGGACGACAAATTACGAGCAGTACTTC.

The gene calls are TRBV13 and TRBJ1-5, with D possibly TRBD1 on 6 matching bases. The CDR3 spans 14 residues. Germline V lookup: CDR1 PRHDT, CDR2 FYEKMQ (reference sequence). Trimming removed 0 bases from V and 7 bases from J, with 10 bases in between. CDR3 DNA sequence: TGTGCCAGCAGCTTAGGTATCAGGGGCCAGCCCCAGCATTTT. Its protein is CASSLGIRGQPQHF. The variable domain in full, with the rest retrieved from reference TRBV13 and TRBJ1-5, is AAGVIQSPRHLIKEKRETATLKCYPIPRHDTVYWYQQGPGQDPQFLISFYEKMQSDKGSIPDRFSAQQFSDYHSELNMSSLELGDSALYFCASSLGIRGQPQHFGDGTRLSIL.

CDR3 sequence: CASSQEVGRGSYNEQFF. The DNA of the CDR3 is TGCGCCAGCAGCCAAGAGGTCGGTCGTGGCTCCTACAATGAGCAGTTCTTC. J is TRBJ2-1 and V is TRBV4-1; D unclear. The V gene lost 0 bases and the J gene lost 0 bases, with 12 bases spanning the gap. Per the germline V gene, CDR1 is MGHRA and CDR2 is YSYEKL. The CDR3 runs 17 residues.

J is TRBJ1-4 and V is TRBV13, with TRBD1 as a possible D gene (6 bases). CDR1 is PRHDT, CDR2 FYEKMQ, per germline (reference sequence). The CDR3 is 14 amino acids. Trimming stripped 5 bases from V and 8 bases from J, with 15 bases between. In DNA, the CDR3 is TGTGCCAGCAGCGACAGGTACCTTGGGGAAAAACTGTTTTTT. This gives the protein CASSDRYLGEKLFF.

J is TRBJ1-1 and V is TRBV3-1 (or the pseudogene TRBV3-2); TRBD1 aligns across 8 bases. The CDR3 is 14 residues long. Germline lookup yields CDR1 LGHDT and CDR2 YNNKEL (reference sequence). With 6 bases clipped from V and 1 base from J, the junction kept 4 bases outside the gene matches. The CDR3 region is CASSTGQGNTEAFF. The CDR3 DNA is TGTGCCAGCAGTACTGGACAGGGGAACACTGAAGCTTTCTTT.

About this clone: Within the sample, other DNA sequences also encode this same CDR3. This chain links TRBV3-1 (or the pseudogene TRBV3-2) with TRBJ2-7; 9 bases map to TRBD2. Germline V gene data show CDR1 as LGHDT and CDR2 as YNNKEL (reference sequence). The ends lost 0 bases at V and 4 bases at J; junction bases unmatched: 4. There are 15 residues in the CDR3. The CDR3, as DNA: TGTGCCAGCAGCCAAGATGCAGCGGGAGGTTACGAGCAGTACTTC. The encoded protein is CASSQDAAGGYEQYF.